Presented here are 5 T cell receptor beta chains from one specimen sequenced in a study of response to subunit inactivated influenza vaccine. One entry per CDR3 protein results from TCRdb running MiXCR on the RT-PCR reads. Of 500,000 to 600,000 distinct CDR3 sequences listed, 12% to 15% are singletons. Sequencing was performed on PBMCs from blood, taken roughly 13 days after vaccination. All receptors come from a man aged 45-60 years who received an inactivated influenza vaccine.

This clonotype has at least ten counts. CDR3 in amino acids: CASSLVWDRSGRTFYNEQFF. The CDR3 DNA is TGTGCCAGCAGCTTAGTGTGGGATCGTAGCGGGAGGACATTCTACAATGAGCAGTTCTTC. This sequence joins TRBV11-2 and TRBJ2-1, with 10 bases that match TRBD2. CDR1 is SGHAT, CDR2 FQNNGV, per germline. The CDR3 has 20 residues. The V and J ends lost 1 base and 3 bases, in that order; junction bases with no gene match: 15.

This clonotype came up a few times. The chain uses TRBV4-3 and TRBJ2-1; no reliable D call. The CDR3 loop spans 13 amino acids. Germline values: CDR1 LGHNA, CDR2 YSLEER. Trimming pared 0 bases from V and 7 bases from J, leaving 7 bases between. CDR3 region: CASSQDEFNEQFF. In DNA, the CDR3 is TGCGCCAGCAGCCAAGATGAGTTTAATGAGCAGTTCTTC.

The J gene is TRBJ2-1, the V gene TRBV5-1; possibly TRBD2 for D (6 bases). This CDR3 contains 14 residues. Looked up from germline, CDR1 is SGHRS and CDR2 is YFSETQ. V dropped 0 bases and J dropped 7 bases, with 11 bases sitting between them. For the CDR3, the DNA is TGCGCCAGCAGCTTGGGGCCTAGCGCAAATGAGCAGTTCTTC. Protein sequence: CASSLGPSANEQFF.

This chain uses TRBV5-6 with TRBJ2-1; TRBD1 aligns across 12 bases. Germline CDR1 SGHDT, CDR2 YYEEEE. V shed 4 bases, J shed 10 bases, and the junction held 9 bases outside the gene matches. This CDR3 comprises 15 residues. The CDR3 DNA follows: TGTGCCAGCAGCCTGCCGGGACAGGGGGCCGGGGAGCAGTTCTTC. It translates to CASSLPGQGAGEQFF.

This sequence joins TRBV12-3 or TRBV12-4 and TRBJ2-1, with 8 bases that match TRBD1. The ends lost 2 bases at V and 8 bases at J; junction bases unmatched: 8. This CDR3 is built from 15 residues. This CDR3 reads CASSLRQGAGDEQFF. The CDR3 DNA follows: TGTGCCAGCAGTTTAAGGCAGGGGGCAGGCGATGAGCAGTTCTTC.